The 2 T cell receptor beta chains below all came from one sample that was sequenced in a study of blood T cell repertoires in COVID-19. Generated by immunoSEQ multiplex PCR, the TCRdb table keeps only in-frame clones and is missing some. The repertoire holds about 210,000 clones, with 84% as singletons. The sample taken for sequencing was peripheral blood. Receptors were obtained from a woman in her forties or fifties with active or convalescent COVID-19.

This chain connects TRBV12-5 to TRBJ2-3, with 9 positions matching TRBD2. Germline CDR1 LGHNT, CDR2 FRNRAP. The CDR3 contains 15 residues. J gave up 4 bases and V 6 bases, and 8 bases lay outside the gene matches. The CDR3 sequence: CASGSLAGIPDTQYF. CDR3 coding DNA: TGTGCTAGTGGATCCCTAGCGGGAATCCCAGATACGCAGTATTTT.

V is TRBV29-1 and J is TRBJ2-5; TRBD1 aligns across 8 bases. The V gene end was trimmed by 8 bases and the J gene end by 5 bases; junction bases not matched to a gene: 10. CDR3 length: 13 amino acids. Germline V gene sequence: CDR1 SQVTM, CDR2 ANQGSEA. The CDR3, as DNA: TGCAGCTCCCTGGGACAGGCTGAGGAGACCCAGTACTTC. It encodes CSSLGQAEETQYF.